This T cell receptor beta chain is from a study of blood T cell repertoires in COVID-19. Background on the study: Sites in the United States, Italy and Spain provided acute and convalescent COVID-19 samples. T cells, B-cell-depleted T cells, or PBMCs supplied cDNA or gDNA.

Original handling: Amplified reference gene primers provided the basis for estimating nucleated cell counts. Assay: immunoSEQ multiplex PCR; the TCRdb copy retains only in-frame clones and omits some. Clone size and V and J calls were adopted from that table, with D and trimming inferred from the DNA. This sample has over 85,000 clones; over 65% occur once, and the top ten carry approximately 3.9%. CDR1 and CDR2 (germline): MNHEY, SMNVEV (reference sequence). Trimming took 4 bases from V and 1 from J; bases not matched to a gene: 6. The CDR3 is 15 residues long. The sample consisted of peripheral blood. The chain has TRBV27 and TRBJ1-1; 7 bases fit TRBD1. The receptor's source is a woman at least 80 years old with acute or convalescent COVID-19. CDR3 amino acids: CASSSPQGRNTEAFF. In DNA, the CDR3 is TGTGCCAGCAGTTCACCACAGGGGAGGAACACTGAAGCTTTCTTT.